Shown below are 17 T cell receptor beta chains from a single sample sequenced in a study of type 1 regulatory T cells. TCRdb called the reads again in MiXCR, with one record for every CDR3 protein. This table holds over 90,000 distinct CDR3 sequences, less than 40% found once. Input material: CD4+ T cells, either the whole sample or a sorted fraction (not recorded which). The receptors stem from a human donor in good health.

The table lists this clonotype with a few counts. The rearrangement joins TRBV7-2 to TRBJ2-5, with 8 bases identical to TRBD2. Germline-derived CDR1 and CDR2 are SGHTA and FQGNSA. The CDR3 runs to 17 residues. Trimming at V came to 6 bases and at J to 5 bases, leaving 17 bases not matched to a gene. This chain's CDR3 is CASSPTRSAGGGETQYF. CDR3 in DNA: TGTGCCAGCAGTCCAACGCGGTCGGCGGGAGGTGGTGAGACCCAGTACTTC. Based on the CDR3 plus reference TRBV7-2 and TRBJ2-5, the full variable domain is GAGVSQSPSNKVTEKGKDVELRCDPISGHTALYWYRQSLGQGLEFLIYFQGNSAPDKSGLPSDRFSAERTGGSVSTLTIQRTQQEDSAVYLCASSPTRSAGGGETQYFGPGTRLLVL.

This clonotype has only a few counts. This rearrangement joins TRBV20-1 to TRBJ2-5; D possibly corresponds to TRBD1 (6 bases). V lost 2 bases and J 3 bases, leaving 13 bases between the germline ends. Germline-derived CDR1 and CDR2 are DFQATT and SNEGSKA (reference sequence). This CDR3 has 14 amino acids. The CDR3 sequence is CSARTDSPKETQYF. Here the CDR3 DNA reads TGCAGTGCTAGAACGGACAGCCCGAAAGAGACCCAGTACTTC.

V and J are TRBV7-2 and TRBJ1-5, with TRBD1 as a possible D gene (5 bases). V was pared by 4 bases and J by 6 bases, with 13 bases between. The germline V gene has CDR1 SGHTA and CDR2 FQGNSA. The CDR3 length is 14 residues. The CDR3 region has the DNA TGTGCCAGCAGCTCCACGACGGGGGGTCAGCCCCAGCATTTT. Translating it yields CASSSTTGGQPQHF.

This chain links TRBV13 with TRBJ2-7; 13 nucleotides match TRBD2. CDR1 and CDR2 from the germline V gene are PRHDT and FYEKMQ (reference sequence). The CDR3 totals 16 residues. Trimming removed 0 bases from V and 2 bases from J; junction bases left unmatched: 1. CDR3 in amino acids: CASSLGGLAGTYEQYF. DNA of the CDR3: TGTGCCAGCAGCTTAGGGGGACTAGCGGGAACCTACGAGCAGTACTTC. Complete variable domain (other parts from reference TRBV13 and TRBJ2-7): AAGVIQSPRHLIKEKRETATLKCYPIPRHDTVYWYQQGPGQDPQFLISFYEKMQSDKGSIPDRFSAQQFSDYHSELNMSSLELGDSALYFCASSLGGLAGTYEQYFGPGTRLTVT.

There are a few counts of this clonotype. This chain connects TRBV5-4 to TRBJ2-1; D uncertain. CDR1 SGHNT and CDR2 YYREEE come from the germline V gene (reference sequence). Trimming took off 4 bases at V and 4 bases at J, with 9 bases between the two ends. This CDR3 comprises 13 residues. CDR3 protein: CASSGKVYNEQFF. CDR3 coding DNA: TGTGCCAGCAGCGGTAAGGTATACAATGAGCAGTTCTTC.

The CDR3 region is CASSALAGQSGELFF. The DNA of the CDR3 is TGCGCCAGCAGCGCTCTAGCGGGACAATCGGGGGAGCTGTTTTTT. The J gene is TRBJ2-2, the V gene TRBV5-1, with 9 nucleotides matching TRBD2. There are 15 residues in the CDR3. CDR1 and CDR2 (germline): SGHRS, YFSETQ. Trimming cost V 4 bases and J 8 bases; bases outside gene matches: 9.

This clonotype has just a few counts. The chain recombines TRBV10-3 with TRBJ1-2; D gene unclear. This CDR3 has 13 amino acids. The V end was cut by 10 bases, the J end by 8 bases, with 20 bases between. Germline V lookup: CDR1 ENHRY, CDR2 SYGVKD. The DNA for the CDR3 is TGTGCCACCGGCGAGTCGGAGCAGGTCGGCTACACCTTC. Its protein is CATGESEQVGYTF.

There are a few counts of this clonotype. The chain employs TRBV12-3 or TRBV12-4 and TRBJ2-3; D unclear. The V end was cut by 3 bases, the J end by 4 bases, with 11 bases between. The CDR3 is made up of 14 amino acids. Here the CDR3 DNA reads TGTGCCAGCAGTTTCTACAACCCCCCAGATACGCAGTATTTT. Its protein is CASSFYNPPDTQYF.

Notes on this clonotype: This may come from a read error, since a much larger clone is one base off. Because it lacks the conserved phenylalanine or tryptophan at the end, this CDR3 is likely a read error. This rearrangement joins TRBV5-5 to TRBJ2-4; 7 positions match TRBD2. The J segment lost 8 bases and the V segment lost 0 bases, leaving 8 bases of the junction unmatched. Germline values: CDR1 SGHKS, CDR2 YYEKEE (reference sequence). The CDR3 runs 15 residues. DNA of the CDR3: TGTGCCAGCAGCTTGGAGGCAGGCCGGGGGGACATTCAGTACCTC. It specifies CASSLEAGRGDIQYL.

The V gene is TRBV9, the J gene TRBJ2-3, with TRBD2 matching 7 bases. Trimming removed 3 bases from V and 4 bases from J; junction bases left unmatched: 8. Germline V CDR1 and CDR2: SGDLS, YYNGEE. CDR3 size: 15 residues. CDR3 nucleotide sequence: TGTGCCAGCAGCGCAACCTCTAGCGGCCCAGATACGCAGTATTTT. Residues: CASSATSSGPDTQYF.

This clonotype has just a few counts. The rearrangement uses TRBV7-2 and TRBJ2-7; D possibly corresponds to TRBD2 (6 bases). The CDR3 has 13 residues. The germline V gene has CDR1 SGHTA and CDR2 FQGNSA. With 5 bases removed from V and 2 bases from J, the gap between germline ends came to 10 bases. The CDR3 nucleotides are TGTGCCAGCAGCCGTAGCGGACCCTACGAGCAGTACTTC. Its protein product is CASSRSGPYEQYF.

The chain employs TRBV30 and TRBJ1-5; D is possibly TRBD1 (5 bases). The CDR3 runs to 14 residues. In germline, CDR1 is GTSNPN, CDR2 SVGIG (reference sequence). V was shortened by 0 bases and J by 7 bases, with 13 bases between the two germline ends. The CDR3 is CAWSVQTGLQPQHF. CDR3 coding DNA: TGTGCCTGGAGTGTACAAACAGGACTACAGCCCCAGCATTTT.

This chain connects TRBV20-1 to TRBJ1-1, with D perhaps matching TRBD1 (5 bases). The germline gives CDR1 DFQATT, CDR2 SNEGSKA (reference sequence). Trimming stripped 6 bases from V and 8 bases from J, with 16 bases between. The CDR3 runs 12 residues. The chain's CDR3 is CSAHQGGQEAFF. CDR3 bases: TGCAGTGCCCACCAGGGAGGCCAAGAAGCTTTCTTT.

CDR3 loop: CAIRGDRGETQYF. The CDR3 DNA follows: TGTGCCATCAGGGGGGACAGGGGAGAGACCCAGTACTTC. V is TRBV10-3 and J is TRBJ2-5; 10 positions match TRBD1. This CDR3 contains 13 residues. V was clipped by 6 bases and J by 4 bases; unmatched bases: 2. From germline, CDR1 is ENHRY and CDR2 SYGVKD.

The chain has TRBV7-8 and TRBJ2-7; no reliable D call. The CDR3 loop spans 14 amino acids. Germline V gives CDR1 SGHVS, CDR2 FQNEAQ. With 1 base removed from V and 6 bases from J, the gap between germline ends came to 13 bases. CDR3 in amino acids: CASSLERVAFEQYF. CDR3 bases: TGTGCCAGCAGCTTAGAGCGAGTCGCGTTCGAGCAGTACTTC.

V and J are TRBV10-3 and TRBJ1-1; 7 nucleotides agree with TRBD1. Germline V CDR1 and CDR2: ENHRY, SYGVKD. The CDR3 sequence is 14 residues long. V dropped 4 bases and J dropped 1; count of bases not matched to a gene: 3. The CDR3 sequence: CAISVKGANTEAFF. CDR3 coding DNA: TGTGCCATCAGTGTGAAGGGGGCGAACACTGAAGCTTTCTTT.

This clonotype was observed a handful of times. This chain links TRBV9 with TRBJ2-6, with unresolved D. The ends were cut back, 1 base at V and 2 bases at J, with 4 bases in the middle. Germline-derived CDR1 and CDR2 are SGDLS and YYNGEE. This CDR3 has 14 amino acids. The chain's CDR3 is CASSVTAGANVLTF. The DNA of the CDR3 is TGTGCCAGCAGCGTAACCGCTGGGGCCAACGTCCTGACTTTC.